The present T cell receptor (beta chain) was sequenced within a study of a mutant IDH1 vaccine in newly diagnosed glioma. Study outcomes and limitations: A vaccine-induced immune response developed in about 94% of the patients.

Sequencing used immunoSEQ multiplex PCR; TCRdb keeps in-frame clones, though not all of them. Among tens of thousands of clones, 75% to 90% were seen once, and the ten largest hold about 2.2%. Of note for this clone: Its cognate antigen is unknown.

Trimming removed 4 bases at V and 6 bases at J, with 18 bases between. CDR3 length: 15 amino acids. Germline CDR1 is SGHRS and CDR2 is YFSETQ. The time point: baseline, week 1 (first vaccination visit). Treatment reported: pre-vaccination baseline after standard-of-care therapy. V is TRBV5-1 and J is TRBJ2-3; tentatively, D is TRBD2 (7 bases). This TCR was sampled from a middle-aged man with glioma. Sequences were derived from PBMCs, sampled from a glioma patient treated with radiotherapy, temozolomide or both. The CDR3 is CASSLGGGPGDTQYF. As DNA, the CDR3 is TGCGCCAGCAGCCTGGGAGGGGGACCCGGGGATACGCAGTATTTT.